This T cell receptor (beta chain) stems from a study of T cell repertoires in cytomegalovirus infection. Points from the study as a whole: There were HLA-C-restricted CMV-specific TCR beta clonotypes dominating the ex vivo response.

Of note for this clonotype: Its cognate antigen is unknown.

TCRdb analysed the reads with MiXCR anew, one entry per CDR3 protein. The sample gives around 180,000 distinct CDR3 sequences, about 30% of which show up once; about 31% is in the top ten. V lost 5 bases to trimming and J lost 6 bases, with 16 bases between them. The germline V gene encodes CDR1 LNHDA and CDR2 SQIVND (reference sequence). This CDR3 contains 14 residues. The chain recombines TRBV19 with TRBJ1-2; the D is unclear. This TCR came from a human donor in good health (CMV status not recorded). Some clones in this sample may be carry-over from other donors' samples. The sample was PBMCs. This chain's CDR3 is CASSEVRALDGYTF. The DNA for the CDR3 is TGTGCCAGTAGTGAGGTTCGTGCGCTCGATGGCTACACCTTC. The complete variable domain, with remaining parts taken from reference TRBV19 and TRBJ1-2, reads DGGITQSPKYLFRKEGQNVTLSCEQNLNHDAMYWYRQDPGQGLRLIYYSQIVNDFQKGDIAEGYSVSREKKESFPLTVTSAQKNPTAFYLCASSEVRALDGYTFGSGTRLTVV.